A single sample gave rise to the 18 T cell receptor beta chains below, sequenced in a study of T cells after yellow fever vaccination. Each CDR3 protein gets one entry after TCRdb re-called the 5' RACE reads with MiXCR. The profile shows about 300,000 distinct CDR3 sequences, about 6.9% of them singletons. Specimen: PBMCs, collected approximately 47 days after the first yellow fever vaccination. These receptors were collected from a man between 18 and 35 years old who received the YFV17D yellow fever vaccine.

The gene calls are TRBV7-3 and TRBJ2-3; 14 bases agree with TRBD2. The germline gives CDR1 SGHTA, CDR2 FQGTGA. With V trimmed by 1 base and J by 4 bases, 10 bases remained unmatched. The CDR3 consists of 19 residues. The CDR3 sequence: CASSLNPAGLAGGADTQYF. CDR3 bases: TGTGCCAGCAGCTTAAACCCGGCAGGACTAGCGGGGGGTGCAGATACGCAGTATTTT.

The chain links TRBV15 to TRBJ2-3, with D possibly TRBD2 on 5 matching bases. This CDR3 spans 13 amino acids. Germline CDR1 is LNHNV and CDR2 is YYDKDF (reference sequence). Trimming pared 3 bases from V and 6 bases from J, leaving 10 bases between. The CDR3 DNA is TGTGCCACCAGCAGGGACCAGCGGGATACGCAGTATTTT. It encodes CATSRDQRDTQYF.

J is TRBJ2-3 and V is TRBV29-1, with D possibly TRBD2 on 7 matching bases. The CDR3 covers 14 residues. Germline CDR1 is SQVTM and CDR2 is ANQGSEA. V was clipped by 5 bases and J by 3 bases, with 15 bases between them. CDR3 bases: TGCAGCGTTCCACAAGGGGGGGCAACAGATACGCAGTATTTT. Translated: CSVPQGGATDTQYF.

V usage is TRBV7-9 and J usage is TRBJ2-5; D might be TRBD1 (5 bases). Germline V lookup: CDR1 SEHNR, CDR2 FQNEAQ (reference sequence). V lost 0 bases, J lost 5 bases, and 13 bases lay in between. This CDR3 has 15 residues. The CDR3 DNA reads TGTGCCAGCAGCTTAGCGGTGACAGTCTTGGAGACCCAGTACTTC. Its translation is CASSLAVTVLETQYF.

This clonotype was seen repeatedly, ten times or more. This rearrangement joins TRBV5-1 to TRBJ2-1; TRBD2 might be the D (6 bases). This CDR3 has 15 residues. V was pared by 1 base and J by 1 base, with 9 bases between. The V gene's germline CDR1 is SGHRS and CDR2 YFSETQ. The CDR3 spells CASSLSGDSYNEQFF. CDR3 in DNA: TGCGCCAGCAGCTTGTCGGGGGATTCCTACAATGAGCAGTTCTTC.

V and J are TRBV11-2 and TRBJ2-3, with D uncertain. The CDR3 contains 16 residues. CDR1 is SGHAT and CDR2 is FQNNGV in the germline V gene. V was pared by 0 bases and J by 0 bases, with 10 bases between. The CDR3 here is CASSLETSTSTDTQYF. The CDR3 nucleotides read TGTGCCAGCAGCTTAGAGACTTCTACTAGCACAGATACGCAGTATTTT.

This clonotype turned up a few times. The rearrangement joins TRBV6-1 to TRBJ1-1; D unresolved. Trimming stripped 0 bases from V and 4 bases from J, with 12 bases between. The CDR3 spans 15 residues. CDR1 MNHNS and CDR2 SASEGT come from the germline V gene. The CDR3 bases are TGTGCCAGCAGTGAAGCCCGGTGGGTGGGCACTGAAGCTTTCTTT. It translates to CASSEARWVGTEAFF.

Note on this clonotype: An end of the junction differs from the germline gene, which may be a read error. V is TRBV28 and J is TRBJ2-3; D remains ambiguous. The CDR3 runs 12 residues. Germline V gives CDR1 MDHEN, CDR2 SYDVKM. Written as DNA, the CDR3 is TGTACCAGCACCCGGGCCCCAGATACGCAGTATTTT. Its translation: CTSTRAPDTQYF. Supplemented by reference TRBV28 and TRBJ2-3, the full variable domain reads DVKVTQSSRYLVKRTGEKVFLECVQDMDHENMFWYRQDPGLGLRLIYFSYDVKMKEKGDIPEGYSVSREKKERFSLILESASTNQTSMYLCTSTRAPDTQYFGPGTRLTVL.

The rearrangement joins TRBV9 to TRBJ1-3; D uncertain. Germline CDR1 SGDLS, CDR2 YYNGEE. Trimming removed 0 bases from V and 0 bases from J, with 7 bases in between. CDR3 length: 15 amino acids. The DNA for the CDR3 is TGTGCCAGCAGCGTAGCCATCGACTCTGGAAACACCATATATTTT. It codes for CASSVAIDSGNTIYF. Using reference TRBV9 and TRBJ1-3 for the parts outside the CDR3, the full variable domain is DSGVTQTPKHLITATGQRVTLRCSPRSGDLSVYWYQQSLDQGLQFLIQYYNGEERAKGNILERFSAQQFPDLHSELNLSSLELGDSALYFCASSVAIDSGNTIYFGEGSWLTVV.

The chain employs TRBV20-1 and TRBJ2-1; D is perhaps TRBD1 (5 bases). Deletions cut 5 bases from V and 7 bases from J, with 12 bases between. Germline-derived CDR1 and CDR2 are DFQATT and SNEGSKA (reference sequence). This CDR3 has 12 residues. CDR3 coding DNA: TGCAGTGCTGGACGGAAGGGGAATGAGCAGTTCTTC. Amino acid sequence: CSAGRKGNEQFF.

There are a few counts of this clonotype. The chain recombines TRBV6-5 with TRBJ2-1, with 8 bases lining up with TRBD2. J gave up 6 bases and V 2 bases, and 6 bases lay outside the gene matches. Germline CDR1 and CDR2: MNHEY and SVGAGI. The CDR3 extends over 15 amino acids. Here the CDR3 reads CASSYSGTRSNEQFF. The CDR3 coding sequence is TGTGCCAGCAGTTACAGTGGGACTAGATCCAATGAGCAGTTCTTC.

The chain recombines TRBV14 with TRBJ1-2, with D possibly matching TRBD1 (5 bases). The CDR3 has 13 residues. The V gene lost 1 base and the J gene lost 7 bases, with 10 bases spanning the gap. CDR1 and CDR2 from the germline V gene are SGHDN and FVKESK. The CDR3 DNA reads TGTGCCAGCAGCCAAGCCAGGGCGGGTGGCTACACCTTC. This translates into CASSQARAGGYTF.

In this sample, this clonotype turned up many times. This chain uses TRBV12-3 or TRBV12-4 with TRBJ2-7; possibly TRBD1 for D (5 bases). The V and J ends lost 3 bases and 5 bases respectively, with 14 bases between them. This CDR3 is 14 amino acids long. CDR3 coding DNA: TGTGCCAGCAGTTTGCGAGCCAGGGCCCACGAGCAGTACTTC. This sequence encodes CASSLRARAHEQYF.

About this clonotype itself: At one end, the junction sequence differs from germline, possibly due to a read error. The chain combines TRBV4-1 with TRBJ1-1; D unclear. CDR1 and CDR2 from the germline V gene are MGHRA and YSYEKL. The CDR3 contains 9 residues. For the CDR3, the DNA is TGCGCCAGCAGCGTAAGGGTTCTCTTT. Translating gives CASSVRVLF.

This clonotype occurred a few times. This chain uses TRBV5-5 with TRBJ2-7; tentative D call: TRBD1 (8 bases). The germline CDR1 and CDR2 sequences are SGHKS and YYEKEE (reference sequence). V was cut by 3 bases and J by 4 bases, with 14 bases left in between. This CDR3 has 14 amino acids. CDR3 DNA: TGTGCCAGCAGCTCCACAGGGGGGGGATACGAGCAGTACGTC. This encodes CASSSTGGGYEQYV.

This clonotype was detected a few times. The genes are TRBV11-1 and TRBJ1-6, with TRBD1 as a possible D gene (6 bases). The V and J ends lost 1 base and 0 bases respectively, with 13 bases between them. This CDR3 contains 18 residues. Germline CDR1 reads SGHAT; CDR2 reads FQDESV (reference sequence). The CDR3 DNA sequence: TGTGCCAGCAGCTTAGTGGGGGCTGAGGGCTCCTATAATTCACCCCTCCACTTT. Translation gives CASSLVGAEGSYNSPLHF.

This clonotype was counted a few times. The V gene is TRBV20-1, the J gene TRBJ2-2, with 9 nucleotides matching TRBD2. The V gene end was trimmed by 1 base and the J gene end by 0 bases; junction bases not matched to a gene: 0. This CDR3 is 15 amino acids long. Looked up from germline, CDR1 is DFQATT and CDR2 is SNEGSKA (reference sequence). The CDR3 region has the DNA TGCAGTGCTAGAGTAGCGGGGGCGAACACCGGGGAGCTGTTTTTT. This translates into CSARVAGANTGELFF.

This clonotype appeared many times. DNA of the CDR3: TGTGCCAGTAGCCCGTGGCAGCGGGGCGGCGAGCAGTACTTC. Residues: CASSPWQRGGEQYF. The chain couples TRBV19 to TRBJ2-7; TRBD2 matches 7 bases. The CDR3 is 14 amino acids. V trimming: 6 bases; J trimming: 6 bases; junction bases outside the gene matches: 11. Germline CDR1 is LNHDA and CDR2 is SQIVND (reference sequence).